This T cell receptor (beta chain) was sequenced for a study of T cell repertoires in cytomegalovirus infection. Study background: Researchers turned to recently identified HLA-C-restricted CMV epitopes as well as well-studied HLA-B-restricted ones. CMV infection plus the matching HLA type was flagged by public TCR beta signatures.

Study-level findings and limits: Dominating the ex vivo response were HLA-C-restricted CMV-specific TCR beta clonotypes. Frequencies of public TCR beta families were cumulated, and this identified carriers of CMV plus the relevant HLA.

A word on this clonotype: The target antigen is unknown.

The CDR3 totals 16 residues. Trimming cost V 5 bases and J 5 bases, with 21 bases left between them. Per germline, CDR1 SGHTA and CDR2 FQGNSA. TCRdb re-called the reads through MiXCR, storing one row per CDR3 protein. The data contain approximately 350,000 distinct CDR3 sequences, around a third of them singletons. This receptor was obtained from a human donor in good health (CMV status not recorded). Some clones in this sample may be carry-over from other donors' samples. The sample consisted of cultured PBMCs, taken from culture after CMV antigen stimulation. The gene calls are TRBV7-2 and TRBJ2-5, with a weak D call TRBD2 (6 bases). CDR3 in DNA: TGTGCCAGCAGCCTCTCGGACTATGACGTTCGGGAGACCCAGTACTTC. Protein product: CASSLSDYDVRETQYF.